These T cell receptor beta chains were read from a single sample in a study of blood T cell repertoires in COVID-19. Some clones are missing from TCRdb's copy, which holds only in-frame ones; the method was immunoSEQ multiplex PCR. The top ten hold around 15% of the sample, which has 150,000 or so clones, roughly four fifths seen once. The sample taken for sequencing was peripheral blood. These receptors all stem from a human donor with acute or convalescent COVID-19. The donor label of this sample is uncertain. CDR3s include the opening cysteine and the closing phenylalanine or tryptophan. The D gene is left open where the match is weak. Clone size appears in some rows only: once, few, many, or a class for an expanded clone.

V	size	D	J	CDR3	DNA
TRBV19	once	-	TRBJ1-1	CASSIEIRGVTFF	TGTGCCAGTAGTATAGAGATCAGGGGAGTGACTTTCTTT
TRBV6-5	-	TRBD1	TRBJ2-3	CASSYSGRGPDTQYF	TGTGCCAGCAGTTACTCTGGCAGGGGGCCTGATACGCAGTATTTT
TRBV11-2	once	TRBD1	TRBJ1-3	CASSLDPTGAGNTIYF	TGTGCCAGCAGCTTAGACCCGACAGGGGCTGGAAACACCATATATTTT
TRBV7-2	-	TRBD1	TRBJ1-1	CASSATGTGGTEAFF	TGTGCCAGCAGCGCAACCGGGACAGGGGGCACTGAAGCTTTCTTT
TRBV9	-	TRBD2	TRBJ2-3	CASSSRAGITDTQYF	TGTGCCAGCAGCTCCCGAGCGGGGATCACAGATACGCAGTATTTT
TRBV10-1	-	-	TRBJ2-7	CASSERGLSYEQYF	TGCGCCAGCAGTGAACGGGGACTCTCCTACGAGCAGTACTTC
TRBV18	-	-	TRBJ2-2	CASSRTVRDTGELFF	TGTGCCAGCTCCCGGACAGTACGGGACACCGGGGAGCTGTTTTTT
TRBV5-8	-	TRBD1	TRBJ2-5	CASSRTGPETQYF	TGTGCCAGCAGCCGGACAGGCCCAGAGACCCAGTACTTC
TRBV6-5	-	TRBD1	TRBJ2-7	CASRGQLGEQYF	TGTGCCAGCAGGGGACAGTTGGGGGAGCAGTACTTC
TRBV19	-	-	TRBJ1-6	CASSLKSSYNSPLHF	TGTGCCAGTAGTTTGAAGAGCTCCTATAATTCACCCCTCCACTTT
TRBV5-1	-	TRBD1	TRBJ2-4	CASTLGGQENIQYF	TGCGCCAGCACCCTAGGGGGACAGGAGAACATTCAGTACTTC
TRBV4-1	-	-	TRBJ1-5	CASSQDRVQPQHF	TGCGCCAGCAGCCAAGACAGGGTTCAGCCCCAGCATTTT
TRBV3-1/TRBV3-2	-	-	TRBJ2-7	CASSQTVYEQYF	TGTGCCAGCAGCCAGACAGTGTACGAGCAGTACTTC
TRBV7-9	few	TRBD1	TRBJ2-7	CASSLAGISGTGGYEQYF	TGTGCCAGCAGCTTAGCCGGCATCTCCGGGACAGGGGGCTACGAGCAGTACTTC